The 8 T cell receptor beta chains below were found in one sample sequenced in a study of T cells in localized non-small cell lung cancer (dated by TCRdb to about 2020). Receptors were amplified or captured by the immunoSEQ multiplex PCR assay. This is the immuneACCESS table as TCRdb keeps it, with only in-frame sequences that have V and J called. A part of the clones is gone; compared with another copy, unresolved V genes explain less than half, and the rest is unexplained. The sample table shows about 25,000 clones, and 80% to 95% are seen once. Together, the top ten hold around 2.5% of the sample. The sample here was peripheral blood, taken before any cancer treatment. All receptors come from a woman aged 35-75 years with stage I lung adenocarcinoma.

CDR3 DNA sequence: TGTGCCAGCAGTTCTTCCCGGGACTCGAGCTCCTACAATGAGCAGTTCTTC. It specifies CASSSSRDSSSYNEQFF. This chain uses TRBV9 with TRBJ2-1, with a tentative D call TRBD2 (6 bases). The CDR3 length is 17 residues. V shed 5 bases and J shed 0 bases, with 18 bases lying between them. Germline lookup yields CDR1 SGDLS and CDR2 YYNGEE.

This clone was counted once. This chain links TRBV10-1 with TRBJ2-1; no definite D call. Germline CDR1 is WNHNN and CDR2 is SYGVQD (reference sequence). V gave up 11 bases and J gave up 5 bases, with 25 bases separating them. This CDR3 has 16 residues. The CDR3 nucleotides read TGCGCCGGCCGATCAAACGCGGACCAGATGGACAATGAGCAGTTCTTC. Translating gives CAGRSNADQMDNEQFF.

The chain couples TRBV14 to TRBJ2-7; 7 nucleotides line up with TRBD1. Germline CDR1 and CDR2: SGHDN and FVKESK. The CDR3 sequence is 12 residues long. V shed 5 bases, J shed 4 bases, and the junction held 2 bases outside the gene matches. CDR3 region: CASSGQVYEQYF. CDR3 nucleotide sequence: TGTGCCAGCAGCGGACAGGTTTACGAGCAGTACTTC. Full variable domain (missing parts from reference TRBV14 and TRBJ2-7): EAGVTQFPSHSVIEKGQTVTLRCDPISGHDNLYWYRRVMGKEIKFLLHFVKESKQDESGMPNNRFLAERTGGTYSTLKVQPAELEDSGVYFCASSGQVYEQYFGPGTRLTVT.

V and J are TRBV28 and TRBJ1-5; D is possibly TRBD1 (5 bases). The ends were cut back, 4 bases at V and 6 bases at J, with 10 bases in the middle. The CDR3 is 13 residues long. In germline, CDR1 is MDHEN, CDR2 SYDVKM. The CDR3 loop reads CASSSQGFQPQHF. The CDR3 bases are TGTGCCAGCAGTTCTCAGGGATTTCAGCCCCAGCATTTT.

The rearrangement joins TRBV28 to TRBJ1-2; D remains unclear. The CDR3 totals 11 residues. V was clipped by 2 bases and J by 5 bases, with 3 bases between them. Germline V CDR1 and CDR2: MDHEN, SYDVKM. The CDR3 reads CASSLRYGYTF. CDR3 in DNA: TGTGCCAGCAGTTTACGGTATGGCTACACCTTC.

The chain recombines TRBV10-3 with TRBJ1-3; no definite D call. Trimming took off 2 bases at V and 0 bases at J, with 8 bases between the two ends. CDR1 ENHRY and CDR2 SYGVKD come from the germline V gene. The CDR3 covers 15 residues. CDR3 nucleotide sequence: TGTGCCATCAGTGAGACAGCAAGCTCTGGAAACACCATATATTTT. Its protein product is CAISETASSGNTIYF.

The chain couples TRBV5-6 to TRBJ2-7; possibly TRBD1 for D (6 bases). There are 14 residues in the CDR3. CDR1 is SGHDT and CDR2 is YYEEEE in the germline V gene. The germline V and J ends were trimmed by 3 bases and 3 bases, with 13 bases remaining between them. Here the CDR3 DNA reads TGTGCCAGCAGCTACGGACAGCCTCTCTACGAGCAGTACTTC. Protein product: CASSYGQPLYEQYF.

The gene calls are TRBV6-1 and TRBJ1-5, with 7 nucleotides matching TRBD1. The germline V gene has CDR1 MNHNS and CDR2 SASEGT. V shed 10 bases and J 5 bases; nucleotides not matched to a gene: 14. This CDR3 is built from 15 residues. The CDR3 loop reads CATTFDRAADQPQHF. The CDR3 DNA is TGTGCCACCACTTTCGACAGGGCCGCGGATCAGCCCCAGCATTTT.